This T cell receptor (beta chain) was recovered during a study of blood T cell repertoires in COVID-19. Looking at the study overall: Material from acute and convalescent COVID-19 was sourced from the United States, Italy and Spain. The cDNA or gDNA used as material had been derived from T cells, B-cell-depleted T cells, or PBMCs.

Assay: immunoSEQ multiplex PCR; the TCRdb copy retains only in-frame clones and omits some. Here the sample spans about 82,000 clones, about four fifths being singletons. The CDR3 consists of 15 residues. In germline, CDR1 is LNHDA, CDR2 SQIVND (reference sequence). Trimming shortened V by 4 bases and J by 3 bases, and 15 bases separated the two germline ends. This clone was seen a handful of times. The sequence was obtained from a woman between 40 and 55 years old with active or convalescent COVID-19. The rearrangement links TRBV19 to TRBJ2-5, with D unresolved. Source material: peripheral blood. The CDR3 is CASSTLTNYEETQYF. In DNA, the CDR3 is TGTGCCAGTAGTACCTTGACAAATTATGAAGAGACCCAGTACTTC.